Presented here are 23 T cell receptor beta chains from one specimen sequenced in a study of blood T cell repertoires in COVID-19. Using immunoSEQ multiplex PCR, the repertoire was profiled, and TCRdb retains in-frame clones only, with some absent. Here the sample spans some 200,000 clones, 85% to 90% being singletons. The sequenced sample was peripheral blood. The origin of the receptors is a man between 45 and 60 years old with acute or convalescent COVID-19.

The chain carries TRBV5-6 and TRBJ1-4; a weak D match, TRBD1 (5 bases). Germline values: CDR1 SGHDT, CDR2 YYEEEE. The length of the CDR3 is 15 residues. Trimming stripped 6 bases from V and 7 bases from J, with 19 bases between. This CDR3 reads CASTWGGERSEKLFF. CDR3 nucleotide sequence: TGTGCCAGCACCTGGGGCGGGGAAAGGAGTGAAAAACTGTTTTTT.

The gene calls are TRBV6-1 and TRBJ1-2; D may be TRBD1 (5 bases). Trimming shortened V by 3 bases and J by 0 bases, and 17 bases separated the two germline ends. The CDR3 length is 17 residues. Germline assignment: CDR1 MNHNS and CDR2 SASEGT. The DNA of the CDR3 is TGTGCCAGCAGTGAGATGAGCAGGGCTGAAACTAACTATGGCTACACCTTC. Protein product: CASSEMSRAETNYGYTF.

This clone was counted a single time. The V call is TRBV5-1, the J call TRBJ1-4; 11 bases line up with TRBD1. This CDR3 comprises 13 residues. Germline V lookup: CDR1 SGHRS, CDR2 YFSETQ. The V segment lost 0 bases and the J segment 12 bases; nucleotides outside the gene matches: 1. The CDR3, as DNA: TGCGCCAGCAGCTTGGGGACAGGGGGCGAACTGTTTTTT. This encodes CASSLGTGGELFF. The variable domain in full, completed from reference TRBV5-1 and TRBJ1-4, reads KAGVTQTPRYLIKTRGQQVTLSCSPISGHRSVSWYQQTPGQGLQFLFEYFSETQRNKGNFPGRFSGRQFSNSRSEMNVSTLELGDSALYLCASSLGTGGELFFGSGTQLSVL.

This chain's CDR3 is CSGPLGGYNSPLHF. The CDR3 bases are TGCAGCGGGCCCTTGGGGGGCTATAATTCACCCCTCCACTTT. The chain employs TRBV29-1 and TRBJ1-6, with D possibly matching TRBD1 (5 bases). The V gene's germline CDR1 is SQVTM and CDR2 ANQGSEA. Trimming shortened V by 7 bases and J by 3 bases, and 13 bases separated the two germline ends. The CDR3 is 14 residues long.

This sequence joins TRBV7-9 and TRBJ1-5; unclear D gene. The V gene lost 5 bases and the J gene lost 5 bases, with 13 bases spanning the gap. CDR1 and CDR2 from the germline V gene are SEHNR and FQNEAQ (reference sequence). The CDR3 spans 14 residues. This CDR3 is CASSRIFSDQPQHF. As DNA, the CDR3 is TGTGCCAGCAGCCGAATCTTCAGCGATCAGCCCCAGCATTTT.

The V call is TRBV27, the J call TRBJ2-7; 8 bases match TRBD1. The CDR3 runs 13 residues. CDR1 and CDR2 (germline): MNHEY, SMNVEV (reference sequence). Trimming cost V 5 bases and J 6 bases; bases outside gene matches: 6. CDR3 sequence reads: CASSPGQGGEQYF. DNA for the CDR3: TGTGCCAGCAGTCCAGGACAGGGTGGCGAGCAGTACTTC.

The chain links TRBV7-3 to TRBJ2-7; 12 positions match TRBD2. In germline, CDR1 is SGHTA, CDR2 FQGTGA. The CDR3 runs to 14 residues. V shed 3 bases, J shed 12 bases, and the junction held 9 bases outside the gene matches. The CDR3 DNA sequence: TGTGCCAGCAGCTTTGGACTAGCGGGGTCGACATGGTACTTC. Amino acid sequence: CASSFGLAGSTWYF.

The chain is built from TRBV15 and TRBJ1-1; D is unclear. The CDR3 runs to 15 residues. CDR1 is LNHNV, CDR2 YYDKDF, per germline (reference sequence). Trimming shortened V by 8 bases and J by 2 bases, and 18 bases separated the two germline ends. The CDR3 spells CATQVTRRRNTEAFF. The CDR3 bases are TGTGCCACCCAAGTCACCAGGAGGAGAAACACTGAAGCTTTCTTT.

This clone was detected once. The CDR3 protein is CASSLGQGLQEQFF. The CDR3, as DNA: TGTGCCAGCAGCTTGGGACAGGGGCTGCAGGAGCAGTTCTTC. The chain joins TRBV11-2 to TRBJ2-1, with 10 bases that match TRBD1. V was clipped by 3 bases and J by 10 bases; unmatched bases: 6. The CDR3 covers 14 residues. The germline V gene encodes CDR1 SGHAT and CDR2 FQNNGV.

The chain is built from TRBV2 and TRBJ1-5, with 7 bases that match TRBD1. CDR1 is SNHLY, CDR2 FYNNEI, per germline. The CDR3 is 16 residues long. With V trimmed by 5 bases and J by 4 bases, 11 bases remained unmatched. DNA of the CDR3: TGTGCCAGCAGTTCTGATCCGGGACAGAAAAATCAGCCCCAGCATTTT. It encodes CASSSDPGQKNQPQHF. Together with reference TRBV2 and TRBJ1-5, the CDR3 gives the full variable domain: EPEVTQTPSHQVTQMGQEVILRCVPISNHLYFYWYRQILGQKVEFLVSFYNNEISEKSEIFDDQFSVERPDGSNFTLKIRSTKLEDSAMYFCASSSDPGQKNQPQHFGDGTRLSIL.

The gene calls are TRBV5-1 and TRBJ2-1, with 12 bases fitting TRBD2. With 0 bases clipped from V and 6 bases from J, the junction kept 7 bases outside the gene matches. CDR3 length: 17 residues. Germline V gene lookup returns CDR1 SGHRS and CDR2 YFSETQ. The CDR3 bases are TGCGCCAGCAGCTTGGGCCTAGCGGGGGGGCCTGGCAATGAGCAGTTCTTC. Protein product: CASSLGLAGGPGNEQFF.

The chain's CDR3 is CAWKGTSGTGELFF. DNA for the CDR3: TGTGCCTGGAAGGGGACTAGCGGCACCGGGGAGCTGTTTTTT. This chain joins TRBV30 and TRBJ2-2, with 11 bases matching TRBD2. Germline lookup yields CDR1 GTSNPN and CDR2 SVGIG (reference sequence). The V segment lost 4 bases and the J segment 4 bases; nucleotides outside the gene matches: 2. The CDR3 extends over 14 amino acids. Supplemented by reference TRBV30 and TRBJ2-2, the full variable domain reads SQTIHQWPATLVQPVGSPLSLECTVEGTSNPNLYWYRQAAGRGLQLLFYSVGIGQISSEVPQNLSASRPQDRQFILSSKKLLLSDSGFYLCAWKGTSGTGELFFGEGSRLTVL.

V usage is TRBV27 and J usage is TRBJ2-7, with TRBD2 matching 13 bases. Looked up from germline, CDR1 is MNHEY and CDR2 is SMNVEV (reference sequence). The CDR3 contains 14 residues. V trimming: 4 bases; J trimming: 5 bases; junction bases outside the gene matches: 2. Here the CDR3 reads CASSWTSGGDEQYF. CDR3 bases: TGTGCCAGCAGTTGGACTAGCGGGGGTGACGAGCAGTACTTC.

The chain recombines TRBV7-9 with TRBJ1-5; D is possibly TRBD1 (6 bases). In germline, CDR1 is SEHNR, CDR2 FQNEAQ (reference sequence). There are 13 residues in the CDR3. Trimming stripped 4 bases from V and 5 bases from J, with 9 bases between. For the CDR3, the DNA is TGTGCCAGCAGCTCCAGGGGAGATCAGCCCCAGCATTTT. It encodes CASSSRGDQPQHF.

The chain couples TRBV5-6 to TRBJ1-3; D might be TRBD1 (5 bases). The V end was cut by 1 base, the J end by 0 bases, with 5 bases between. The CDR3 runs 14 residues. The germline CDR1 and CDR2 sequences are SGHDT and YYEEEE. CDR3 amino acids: CASSLTGSGNTIYF. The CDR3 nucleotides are TGTGCCAGCAGCTTGACAGGCTCTGGAAACACCATATATTTT.

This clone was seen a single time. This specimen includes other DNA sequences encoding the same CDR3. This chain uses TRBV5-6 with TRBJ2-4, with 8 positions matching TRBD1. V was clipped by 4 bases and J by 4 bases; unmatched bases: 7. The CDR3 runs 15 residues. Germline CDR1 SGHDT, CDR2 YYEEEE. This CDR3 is CASSTTGTGKNIQYF. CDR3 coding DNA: TGTGCCAGCAGCACAACCGGGACAGGAAAAAACATTCAGTACTTC.

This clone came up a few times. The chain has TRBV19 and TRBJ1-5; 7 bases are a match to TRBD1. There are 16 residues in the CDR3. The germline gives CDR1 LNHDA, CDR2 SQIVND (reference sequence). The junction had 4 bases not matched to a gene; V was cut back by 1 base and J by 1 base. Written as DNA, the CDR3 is TGTGCCAGTAGTATAGCCGGGACAGTGAGCAATCAGCCCCAGCATTTT. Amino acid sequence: CASSIAGTVSNQPQHF.

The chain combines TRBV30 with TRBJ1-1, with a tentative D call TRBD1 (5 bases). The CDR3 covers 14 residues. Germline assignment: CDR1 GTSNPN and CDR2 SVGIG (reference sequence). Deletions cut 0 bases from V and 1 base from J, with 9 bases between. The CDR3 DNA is TGTGCCTGGAGTGTAACGACAGCGAACACTGAAGCTTTCTTT. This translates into CAWSVTTANTEAFF.

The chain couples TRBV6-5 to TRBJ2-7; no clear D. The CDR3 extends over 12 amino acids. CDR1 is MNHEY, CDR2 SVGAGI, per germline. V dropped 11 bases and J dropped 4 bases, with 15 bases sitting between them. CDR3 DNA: TGTGCCGCCCGAACCCAGGCGTACGAGCAGTACTTC. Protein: CAARTQAYEQYF.

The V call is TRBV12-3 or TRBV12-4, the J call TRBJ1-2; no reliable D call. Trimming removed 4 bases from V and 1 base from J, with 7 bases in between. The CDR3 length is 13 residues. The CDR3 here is CASSSGLNYGYTF. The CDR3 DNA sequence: TGTGCCAGCAGTTCCGGACTTAACTATGGCTACACCTTC.

CDR3 protein: CASSSQGLSYTF. For the CDR3, the DNA is TGTGCCAGCAGCTCCCAGGGGTTGAGCTACACCTTC. V gene TRBV5-5 combines with J gene TRBJ1-2; weak D call: TRBD1 (6 bases). V lost 3 bases and J lost 9, with 12 bases in between. This CDR3 is built from 12 residues. Germline V CDR1 and CDR2: SGHKS, YYEKEE (reference sequence).

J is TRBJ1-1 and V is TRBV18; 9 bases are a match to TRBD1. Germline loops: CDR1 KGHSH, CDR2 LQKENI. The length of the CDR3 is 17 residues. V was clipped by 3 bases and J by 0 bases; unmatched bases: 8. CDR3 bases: TGTGCCAGCTCACCCCCCGGGACAGGGTATGTGAACACTGAAGCTTTCTTT. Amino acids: CASSPPGTGYVNTEAFF.

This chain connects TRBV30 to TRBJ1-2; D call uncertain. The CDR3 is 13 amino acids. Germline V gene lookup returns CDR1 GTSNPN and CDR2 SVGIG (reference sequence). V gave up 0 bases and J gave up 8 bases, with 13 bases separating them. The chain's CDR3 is CAWSVRSGFGYTF. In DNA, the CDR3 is TGTGCCTGGAGTGTACGTTCGGGGTTCGGCTACACCTTC.